The 25 T cell receptor beta chains below were found in one sample sequenced in a study of cytomegalovirus exposure and HLA in healthy donors (dated 2017 in TCRdb). Libraries were constructed by the immunoSEQ multiplex PCR assay. In its TCRdb copy, this immuneACCESS table keeps in-frame sequences only and misses some clones. Where compared with another copy, unresolved V genes explain less than half of these, and the others have no known cause. This sample gives fewer than 400,000 clones in total; about nine tenths of them show up just once. The ten largest clones take up around 0.84% of the sample. Sequenced sample: PBMCs. These receptors were taken from a woman younger than 35 in good health and CMV-seronegative.

In its sample, this clone was seen once. DNA of the CDR3: TGTGCCAGCAGCGTAGGGGTGGGACTAGCGGGATTTGAGCAGTTCTTC. Its protein is CASSVGVGLAGFEQFF. This chain connects TRBV9 to TRBJ2-1, with 13 bases aligning to TRBD2. V lost 0 bases to trimming and J lost 9 bases; unmatched junction nucleotides: 6. Germline-derived CDR1 and CDR2 are SGDLS and YYNGEE. The CDR3 extends over 16 amino acids.

This clone has a handful of counts. The rearrangement links TRBV28 to TRBJ2-7; 12 nucleotides match TRBD2. V shed 3 bases, J shed 6 bases, and the junction held 6 bases outside the gene matches. Per the germline V gene, CDR1 is MDHEN and CDR2 is SYDVKM. CDR3 length equals 15 residues. The CDR3 bases are TGTGCCAGCAGTTTTGGACTAGCGGGATTGCCCGAGCAGTACTTC. Translating gives CASSFGLAGLPEQYF.

The chain carries TRBV15 and TRBJ2-2; D not resolved. The length of the CDR3 is 13 residues. Per the germline V gene, CDR1 is LNHNV and CDR2 is YYDKDF (reference sequence). The germline V and J ends were trimmed by 5 bases and 2 bases, with 6 bases remaining between them. This CDR3 reads CATSPRNTGELFF. The CDR3 nucleotides are TGTGCCACCAGCCCTCGTAACACCGGGGAGCTGTTTTTT.

V gene TRBV5-6 combines with J gene TRBJ2-1; possible D gene TRBD2, 5 bases. Per germline, CDR1 SGHDT and CDR2 YYEEEE. This CDR3 has 12 residues. The V end was cut by 4 bases, the J end by 12 bases, with 14 bases between. CDR3 DNA: TGTGCCAGCAGCCTACAAGTGAGCGGGCAGTTCTTC. It yields the protein CASSLQVSGQFF.

CDR3 in amino acids: CATSRGAQGAYNEQFF. For the CDR3, the DNA is TGTGCCACCAGCAGAGGGGCACAGGGGGCCTACAATGAGCAGTTCTTC. This chain uses TRBV15 with TRBJ2-1, with 8 bases aligning to TRBD1. The germline V gene has CDR1 LNHNV and CDR2 YYDKDF (reference sequence). Trimming at V came to 1 base and at J to 2 bases, leaving 4 bases not matched to a gene. This CDR3 region has 16 residues.

The rearrangement uses TRBV7-9 and TRBJ1-1; TRBD1 aligns across 9 bases. This CDR3 is built from 15 residues. Germline assignment: CDR1 SEHNR and CDR2 FQNEAQ (reference sequence). The ends lost 5 bases at V and 1 base at J; junction bases unmatched: 5. In DNA form, the CDR3 reads TGTGCCAGCAGCCAGCAGACAGGGGGGAACACTGAAGCTTTCTTT. Amino acid sequence: CASSQQTGGNTEAFF.

This clone was observed a single time. This chain joins TRBV18 and TRBJ2-1, with a weak D call TRBD2 (5 bases). The CDR3 length is 15 residues. V dropped 6 bases and J dropped 5 bases, with 17 bases sitting between them. Germline V gene lookup returns CDR1 KGHSH and CDR2 LQKENI. CDR3 region: CASSDPAGTDNEQFF. CDR3 bases: TGTGCCAGCTCTGACCCTGCGGGTACCGACAATGAGCAGTTCTTC. The variable domain in full, with the rest retrieved from reference TRBV18 and TRBJ2-1, is NAGVMQNPRHLVRRRGQEARLRCSPMKGHSHVYWYRQLPEEGLKFMVYLQKENIIDESGMPKERFSAEFPKEGPSILRIQQVVRGDSAAYFCASSDPAGTDNEQFFGPGTRLTVL.

The CDR3 coding sequence is TGTGCCAGCAGTTCATATAACAGGGGAGACTATGGCTACACCTTC. It is translated as CASSSYNRGDYGYTF. The chain couples TRBV27 to TRBJ1-2, with TRBD1 matching 7 bases. This CDR3 has 15 amino acids. Germline V gene lookup returns CDR1 MNHEY and CDR2 SMNVEV (reference sequence). V dropped 4 bases and J dropped 3; count of bases not matched to a gene: 8.

V is TRBV7-8 and J is TRBJ1-2; the D is unclear. Trimming removed 1 base at V and 4 bases at J, with 10 bases between. Germline V gives CDR1 SGHVS, CDR2 FQNEAQ. The CDR3 length is 14 residues. CDR3 DNA sequence: TGTGCCAGCAGCTTAGTCACAGACCCCTATGGCTACACCTTC. This encodes CASSLVTDPYGYTF.

The V gene is TRBV4-1, the J gene TRBJ1-2, with 8 bases lining up with TRBD1. V lost 4 bases to trimming and J lost 7 bases; unmatched junction nucleotides: 11. CDR3 length equals 15 residues. Germline loops: CDR1 MGHRA, CDR2 YSYEKL. The CDR3 DNA reads as TGCGCCAGCAGCCTCCCGCGGCAGGGGGCGGGTGGCTACACCTTC. Translating gives CASSLPRQGAGGYTF.

This clone came up once. Germline is not matched at one junction end, which may reflect a read error. The rearrangement uses TRBV7-7 and TRBJ2-2, with unresolved D. CDR1 and CDR2 (germline): SSHAT, FNYEAQ (reference sequence). This CDR3 contains 13 residues. For the CDR3, the DNA is TGTGCTAGCAGCTTAGATATGCAGGGGGAGCTGTTTTTT. Its translation: CASSLDMQGELFF.

The gene calls are TRBV10-3 and TRBJ2-4; D is possibly TRBD2 (5 bases). V was pared by 4 bases and J by 5 bases, with 12 bases between. The CDR3 runs to 14 residues. From germline, CDR1 is ENHRY and CDR2 SYGVKD. CDR3 loop: CAISGEGAENIQYF. The CDR3 coding sequence is TGTGCCATCAGTGGTGAGGGCGCGGAAAACATTCAGTACTTC.

This sequence joins TRBV13 and TRBJ2-3; 13 bases fit TRBD2. CDR1 PRHDT and CDR2 FYEKMQ come from the germline V gene (reference sequence). The CDR3 has 15 amino acids. The V and J ends lost 4 bases and 11 bases, in that order; junction bases with no gene match: 9. In DNA form, the CDR3 reads TGTGCCAGCAGCTCGACTAGCGGGGGGAGAAGTAGGCAGTATTTT. The encoded protein is CASSSTSGGRSRQYF.

This clone was seen only once. In DNA form, the CDR3 reads TGTGCCAGCAGCTTGGCGTACAATGAGCAGTTCTTC. As protein: CASSLAYNEQFF. The rearrangement uses TRBV5-6 and TRBJ2-1; D gene uncertain. The CDR3 is 12 residues long. From germline, CDR1 is SGHDT and CDR2 YYEEEE. V was clipped by 0 bases and J by 4 bases, with 2 bases between them.

A note on this clone: The sample holds other DNA sequences that translate to the same CDR3. The genes are TRBV4-1 and TRBJ2-3; D is uncertain. V dropped 1 base and J dropped 6 bases, with 5 bases sitting between them. CDR1 MGHRA and CDR2 YSYEKL come from the germline V gene. This CDR3 has 12 amino acids. The CDR3 coding sequence is TGCGCCAGCAGCCAAGTTCTGGATACGCAGTATTTT. Residues: CASSQVLDTQYF.

The V and J genes are TRBV29-1 and TRBJ1-1; D may be TRBD1 (5 bases). The CDR3 spans 14 residues. Per germline, CDR1 SQVTM and CDR2 ANQGSEA. The DNA of the CDR3 is TGCAGTGCTATAGATTCAGGGATGAACACTGAAGCTTTCTTT. This gives the protein CSAIDSGMNTEAFF.

This clone was observed once. This chain joins TRBV7-7 and TRBJ2-3, with 8 nucleotides matching TRBD2. The CDR3 runs 17 residues. After removal of 1 base from V and 3 bases from J, the junction contained 9 bases not matched to a gene. Germline V CDR1 and CDR2: SSHAT, FNYEAQ (reference sequence). CDR3 DNA sequence: TGTGCCAGCAGCTTAGTGGGTAATAGCGGGAAAACAGATACGCAGTATTTT. This sequence encodes CASSLVGNSGKTDTQYF.

The rearrangement uses TRBV6-1 and TRBJ2-1; TRBD2 aligns across 11 bases. Unmatched junction bases numbered 5, after V lost 3 bases and J lost 7 bases. The length of the CDR3 is 15 residues. The germline gives CDR1 MNHNS, CDR2 SASEGT. In DNA form, the CDR3 reads TGTGCCAGCAGTGAGGGACTAGCGGCGAAGAATGAGCAGTTCTTC. Amino acids: CASSEGLAAKNEQFF.

The chain joins TRBV6-1 to TRBJ2-5; a weak D match, TRBD2 (6 bases). Trimming removed 6 bases at V and 1 base at J, with 9 bases between. CDR3 length equals 13 residues. Germline loops: CDR1 MNHNS, CDR2 SASEGT. CDR3 in DNA: TGTGCCAGCAGAATAGCGGCCCAAGAGACCCAGTACTTC. Protein sequence: CASRIAAQETQYF.

The V and J genes are TRBV10-3 and TRBJ1-2; D is uncertain. This CDR3 has 12 amino acids. V was pared by 10 bases and J by 0 bases, with 9 bases between. Germline V CDR1 and CDR2: ENHRY, SYGVKD. This CDR3 is CATTTSNYGYTF. The CDR3 DNA is TGTGCCACCACAACCTCTAACTATGGCTACACCTTC.

This chain connects TRBV11-2 to TRBJ2-7, with 7 nucleotides matching TRBD2. Germline values: CDR1 SGHAT, CDR2 FQNNGV. The CDR3 runs to 17 residues. V was clipped by 4 bases and J by 2 bases; unmatched bases: 14. The CDR3 reads CASSSPVGWGRAYEQYF. CDR3 DNA: TGTGCCAGCAGCTCTCCGGTCGGGTGGGGGAGGGCCTACGAGCAGTACTTC.

The chain links TRBV7-2 to TRBJ1-5; 8 bases match TRBD1. Losses at the gene ends were 5 bases for V and 7 bases for J; bases not matched to a gene: 4. CDR3 length equals 13 residues. CDR1 SGHTA and CDR2 FQGNSA come from the germline V gene. The CDR3 region has the DNA TGTGCCAGCAGCCAGGACAGGGTACAGCCCCAGCATTTT. Translating gives CASSQDRVQPQHF.

The gene calls are TRBV6-1 and TRBJ2-3, with TRBD1 matching 7 bases. CDR3 length: 15 amino acids. In germline, CDR1 is MNHNS, CDR2 SASEGT. V gave up 9 bases and J gave up 0 bases; unmatched junction bases: 9. As DNA, the CDR3 is TGTGCCAGTATTACCGGGACAGCTAGCACAGATACGCAGTATTTT. Translated, it gives CASITGTASTDTQYF.

The chain links TRBV5-6 to TRBJ1-4; D not resolved. This CDR3 contains 13 residues. Per the germline V gene, CDR1 is SGHDT and CDR2 is YYEEEE. V lost 3 bases, J lost 5 bases, and 8 bases lay in between. The CDR3 here is CASSSSLNEKLFF. DNA for the CDR3: TGTGCCAGCAGCTCGTCACTGAATGAAAAACTGTTTTTT.

This sequence joins TRBV18 and TRBJ1-2, with D possibly matching TRBD1 (5 bases). From germline, CDR1 is KGHSH and CDR2 LQKENI. The CDR3 is 13 residues long. V was shortened by 3 bases and J by 8 bases, with 13 bases between the two germline ends. This CDR3 is CASSPGDFEGYTF. CDR3 nucleotide sequence: TGTGCCAGCTCACCGGGGGACTTCGAAGGCTACACCTTC.